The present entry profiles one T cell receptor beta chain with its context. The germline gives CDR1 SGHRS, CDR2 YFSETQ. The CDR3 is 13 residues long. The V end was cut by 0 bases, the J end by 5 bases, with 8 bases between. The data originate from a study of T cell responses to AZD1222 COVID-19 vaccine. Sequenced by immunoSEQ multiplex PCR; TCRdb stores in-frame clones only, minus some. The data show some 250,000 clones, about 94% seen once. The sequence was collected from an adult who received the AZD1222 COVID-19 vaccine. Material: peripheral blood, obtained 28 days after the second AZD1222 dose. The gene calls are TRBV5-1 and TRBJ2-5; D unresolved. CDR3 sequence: CASSLDPAETQYF. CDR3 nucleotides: TGCGCCAGCAGCTTGGACCCGGCGGAGACCCAGTACTTC.